This TCR beta chain was recovered during a study of identical twins' blood T cells. Study-level results: Each donor's most abundant TCRbeta clonotypes shared more CDR3 sequences with her twin than unrelated donors. Twin similarity might stem from environmental factors, not only genetics.

TCRdb reanalysed the 5' RACE reads using MiXCR and keeps one entry per CDR3 protein. There are 400,000 or so distinct CDR3 sequences in the sample; about 28% occur only once, and approximately 6.6% lies in the top ten. The CDR3 has 12 residues. The germline CDR1 and CDR2 sequences are SNHLY and FYNNEI. Trimming removed 7 bases from V and 11 bases from J, with 15 bases in between. Three pairs of healthy female monozygous twins were the donors. Concerning this clonotype: Its specificity is unknown.

The sequence came from a woman aged 18-49 years in good health. Sequenced material: PBMCs. The gene calls are TRBV2 and TRBJ2-1, with D unresolved. The CDR3 coding sequence is TGTGCCAGCACCTCGGACCAAAAACAGCAGTTCTTC. Its translation is CASTSDQKQQFF.